The 8 T cell receptor beta chains in this list originate from one sample, sequenced in a study of regulatory T cells in long-lasting Graves disease. Indicated time point: persistent/refractory GD, antithyroid drugs over 5 years with positive TRAb. TCR sequences were obtained from RNA taken from PBMCs. Library construction for TCR beta used iRepertoire HTBI primers and Arm-PCR of CDR3 regions. TCRdb processed the multiplex PCR reads anew with MiXCR; each CDR3 protein has one entry. The repertoire holds almost 350,000 distinct CDR3 sequences, with roughly a fifth as singletons. The starting material was peripheral blood mononuclear cells (PBMCs), obtained when the disease was refractory, from a patient treated with antithyroid drugs. The receptors were sampled from a female donor with Graves disease.

In its sample, this clonotype was seen many times. The chain has TRBV7-2 and TRBJ1-4; the D is unclear. Trimming pared 4 bases from V and 0 bases from J, leaving 9 bases between. CDR3 length equals 15 residues. The germline CDR1 and CDR2 sequences are SGHTA and FQGNSA. The CDR3 region has the DNA TGTGCCAGCAGCTCCCGGGCAACAACTAATGAAAAACTGTTTTTT. Translation gives CASSSRATTNEKLFF.

This clonotype was detected ten times or more. The chain has TRBV7-6 and TRBJ1-2; D ambiguous. Trimming left V 4 bases short and J 0 bases short, with 12 bases between. CDR1 and CDR2 from the germline V gene are SGHVS and FNYEAQ. CDR3 length: 15 amino acids. Written as DNA, the CDR3 is TGTGCCAGCAGCTCCCTAGCATCGGCTAACTATGGCTACACCTTC. Its translation: CASSSLASANYGYTF.

The table lists this clonotype with many counts. V usage is TRBV19 and J usage is TRBJ1-6; a possible D gene is TRBD1 (6 bases). The CDR3 has 16 residues. Trimming cost V 4 bases and J 6 bases, with 16 bases left between them. The germline gives CDR1 LNHDA, CDR2 SQIVND (reference sequence). CDR3 in amino acids: CASSTRTDRRNSPLHF. CDR3 coding DNA: TGTGCCAGTAGTACTAGAACCGACAGGCGTAATTCACCCCTCCACTTT.

The gene calls are TRBV7-9 and TRBJ2-2, with D uncertain. Germline CDR1 SEHNR, CDR2 FQNEAQ (reference sequence). CDR3 size: 14 residues. Trimming removed 5 bases from V and 6 bases from J, with 13 bases in between. CDR3 nucleotides: TGTGCCAGCAGCCACGATTTAGGCCCCGGGGAGCTGTTTTTT. It encodes CASSHDLGPGELFF.

V and J are TRBV20-1 and TRBJ1-6; tentative D call: TRBD1 (5 bases). Germline CDR1 and CDR2: DFQATT and SNEGSKA (reference sequence). Trimming cost V 3 bases and J 5 bases, with 11 bases left between them. The CDR3 spans 14 residues. The CDR3 nucleotides are TGCAGTGCTAGTGGGGGGTCTGATAATTCACCCCTCCACTTT. Translation gives CSASGGSDNSPLHF.

This clonotype was counted a few times. This likely comes from a read error, as the CDR3 has no conserved phenylalanine or tryptophan at its end. The chain joins TRBV2 to TRBJ2-7; tentatively, D is TRBD2 (5 bases). V lost 4 bases to trimming and J lost 2 bases, with 6 bases between them. Per germline, CDR1 SNHLY and CDR2 FYNNEI. CDR3 length equals 12 residues. CDR3: CASSGGAYEQYL. Written as DNA, the CDR3 is TGTGCCAGCAGTGGGGGAGCCTACGAGCAGTACCTC.

The J gene is TRBJ2-1, the V gene TRBV12-5; 12 positions agree with TRBD2. CDR1 is LGHNT and CDR2 is FRNRAP in the germline V gene. The CDR3 runs to 13 residues. Trimming cost V 3 bases and J 15 bases; bases outside gene matches: 6. The CDR3 nucleotides read TGTGCTAGTGGTTTAGCCGGGACTAGCGGGTTGTTCTTC. Its translation is CASGLAGTSGLFF.

This clonotype was counted many times. The germline gene is not matched at one end of the junction; a read error may be the cause. The V and J genes are TRBV12-3 or TRBV12-4 and TRBJ1-3; D unclear. The CDR3 spans 12 residues. As DNA, the CDR3 is TGTGCCAGCAGCTTAGTGGGAAACACCATATATTTT. As protein: CASSLVGNTIYF.